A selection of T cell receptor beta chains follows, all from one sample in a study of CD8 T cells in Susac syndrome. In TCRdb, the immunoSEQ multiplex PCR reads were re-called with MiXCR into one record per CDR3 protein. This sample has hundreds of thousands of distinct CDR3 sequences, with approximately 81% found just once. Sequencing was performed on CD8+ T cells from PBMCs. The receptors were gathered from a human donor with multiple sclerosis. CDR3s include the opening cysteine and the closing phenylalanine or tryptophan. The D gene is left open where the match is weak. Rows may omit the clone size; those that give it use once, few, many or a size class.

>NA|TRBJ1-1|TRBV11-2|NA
TGTGCCAGCAGCTTAGATGTGCAAGCTTTCTTT
CASSLDVQAFF
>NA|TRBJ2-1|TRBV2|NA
TGTGCCAGCACAAACAGGGCCAATGAGCAGTTCTTC
CASTNRANEQFF
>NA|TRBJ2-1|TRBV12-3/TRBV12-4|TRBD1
TGTGCCAGCAGTTCCCTCGGGACAGGAGTGAATGAGCAGTTCTTC
CASSSLGTGVNEQFF
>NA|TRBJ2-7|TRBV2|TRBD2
TGTGCCAGCAGTGTTGGGGGGGACCCGTACGAGCAGTACTTC
CASSVGGDPYEQYF
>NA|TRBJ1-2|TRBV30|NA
TGTGCCTGGAGTGTAACGTGGGACTATGGCTACACCTTC
CAWSVTWDYGYTF
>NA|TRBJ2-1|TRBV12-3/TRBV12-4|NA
TGTGCCAGCAGTCCATCTAGGGTTGCGGACCGGGCCAATGAGCAGTTCTTC
CASSPSRVADRANEQFF
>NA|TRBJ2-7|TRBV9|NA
TGTGCCAGCAGCGTGGGGGACGGGAGCTCCTACGAGCAGTACTTC
CASSVGDGSSYEQYF
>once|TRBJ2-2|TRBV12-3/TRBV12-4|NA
TGTGCCATCGATAAGCGGACCGGGGAGCTGTTTTTT
CAIDKRTGELFF
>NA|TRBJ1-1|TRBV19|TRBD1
TGTGCCAGTAGTATCGACAGGGGAGTTGAAGCTTTCTTT
CASSIDRGVEAFF
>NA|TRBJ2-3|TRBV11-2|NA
TGTGCCAGCAGCTTAAGCCGGAGGAGCGGAGTAAGCACAGATACGCAGTATTTT
CASSLSRRSGVSTDTQYF
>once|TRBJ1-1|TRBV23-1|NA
TGCGCCAGCAGTCTTAGAAATCATGAAGCTTTCTTT
CASSLRNHEAFF